This T cell receptor (beta chain) appears in the sequencing data of a study of T cell responses to AZD1222 COVID-19 vaccine. Study-level results: Nearly half of the spike-specific TCRs reportedly recognize variant regions that carry no mutations. Clonal diversity was possibly underestimated, and the donors were mostly white British, with more females. All repertoire sampling was performed exclusively after the peak T cell response.

Worth noting for this clone: What it recognizes is unknown.

Data came from immunoSEQ multiplex PCR; TCRdb stores just in-frame clones and leaves some out. The table has some 62,000 clones, 76% seen once; the top ten hold over 12%. This CDR3 has 15 amino acids. Between the trimmed V and J ends, which lost 2 bases and 0 bases, there was a span of 10 bases. Germline V gene sequence: CDR1 MNHEY, CDR2 SVGEGT. The source was peripheral blood, collected on day 0 of AZD1222 vaccination. This sequence originates from an adult in good health. The rearrangement joins TRBV6-2 or TRBV6-3 to TRBJ1-1; D ambiguous. The CDR3: CASSYGGAMNTEAFF. CDR3 DNA sequence: TGTGCCAGCAGTTACGGAGGCGCCATGAACACTGAAGCTTTCTTT.